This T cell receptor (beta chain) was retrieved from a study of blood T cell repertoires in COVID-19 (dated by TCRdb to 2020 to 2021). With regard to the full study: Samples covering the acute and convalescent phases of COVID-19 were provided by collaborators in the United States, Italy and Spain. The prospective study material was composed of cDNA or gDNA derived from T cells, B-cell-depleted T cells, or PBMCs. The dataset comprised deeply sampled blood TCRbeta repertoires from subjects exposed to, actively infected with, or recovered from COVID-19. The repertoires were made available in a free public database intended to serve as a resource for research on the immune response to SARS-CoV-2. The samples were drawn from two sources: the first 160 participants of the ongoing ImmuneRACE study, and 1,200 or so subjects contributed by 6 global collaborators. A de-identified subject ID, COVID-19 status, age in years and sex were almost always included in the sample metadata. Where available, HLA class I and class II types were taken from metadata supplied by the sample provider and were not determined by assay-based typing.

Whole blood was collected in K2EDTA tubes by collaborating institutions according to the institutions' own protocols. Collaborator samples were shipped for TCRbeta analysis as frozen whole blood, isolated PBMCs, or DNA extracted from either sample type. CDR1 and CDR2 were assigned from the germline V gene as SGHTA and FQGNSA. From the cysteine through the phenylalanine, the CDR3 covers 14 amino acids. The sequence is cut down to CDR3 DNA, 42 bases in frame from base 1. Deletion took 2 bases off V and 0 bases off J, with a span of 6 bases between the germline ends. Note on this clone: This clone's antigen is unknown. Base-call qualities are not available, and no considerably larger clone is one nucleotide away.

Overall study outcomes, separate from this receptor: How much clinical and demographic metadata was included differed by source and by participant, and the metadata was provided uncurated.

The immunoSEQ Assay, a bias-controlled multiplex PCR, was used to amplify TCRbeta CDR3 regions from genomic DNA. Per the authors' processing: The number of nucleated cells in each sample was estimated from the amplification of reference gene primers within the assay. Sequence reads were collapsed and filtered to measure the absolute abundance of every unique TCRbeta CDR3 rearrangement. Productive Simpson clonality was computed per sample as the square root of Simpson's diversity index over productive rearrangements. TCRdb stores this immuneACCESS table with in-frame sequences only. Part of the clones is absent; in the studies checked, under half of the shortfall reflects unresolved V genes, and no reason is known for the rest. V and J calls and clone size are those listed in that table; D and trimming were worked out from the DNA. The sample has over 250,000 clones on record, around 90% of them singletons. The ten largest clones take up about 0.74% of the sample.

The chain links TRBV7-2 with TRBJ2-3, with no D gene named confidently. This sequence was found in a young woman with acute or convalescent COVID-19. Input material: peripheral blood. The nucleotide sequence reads TGTGCCAGCAGCTTAAGCACTAGCACAGATACGCAGTATTTT. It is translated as CASSLSTSTDTQYF.